This is a list of T cell receptor beta chains from one sample in a study of T cell repertoires in cytomegalovirus infection. Their target antigens are unknown. Via MiXCR, TCRdb re-called the reads, giving one row per CDR3 protein. The table records hundreds of thousands of distinct CDR3 sequences, around 31% of them present only once. The sequenced sample was cultured PBMCs, obtained from culture after CMV antigen stimulation. The receptors stem from a human donor in good health (CMV status not recorded). Some clones in this sample may be carry-over from other donors' samples. Both conserved end residues are part of each CDR3. Fields, in order: J gene, D gene, V gene, clone size, CDR3 protein, CDR3 DNA. The D gene is left open where the match is weak. Clone size appears in some rows only: once, few, many, or a class for an expanded clone.

>TRBJ2-3|.|TRBV6-2/TRBV6-3|few
CASQNGATSTDTQYF
TGTGCCAGCCAAAACGGAGCCACTAGCACAGATACGCAGTATTTT
>TRBJ2-1|TRBD2|TRBV11-2|few
CASSLVRLAGDYHNEQFF
TGTGCCAGCAGCTTAGTTCGACTAGCGGGAGATTACCACAATGAGCAGTTCTTC
>TRBJ2-7|.|TRBV28|few
CASSSFSGGAYEQYF
TGTGCCAGCAGTTCCTTTAGCGGAGGTGCCTACGAGCAGTACTTC
>TRBJ2-7|.|TRBV28|.
CATAGYKDEQYF
TGTGCCACCGCAGGGTACAAGGACGAGCAGTACTTC
>TRBJ1-4|TRBD1|TRBV7-8|many
CASSQTGDNEKLFF
TGTGCCAGCAGCCAGACAGGGGATAATGAAAAACTGTTTTTT
>TRBJ2-7|.|TRBV10-3|.
CAISEPYYEQYF
TGTGCCATCAGTGAGCCCTACTACGAGCAGTACTTC
>TRBJ2-1|.|TRBV6-1|.
CASSYGRGTGEQFF
TGTGCCAGCAGTTATGGCAGGGGAACTGGGGAGCAGTTCTTC
>TRBJ1-1|.|TRBV7-9|.
CASSLGWGSDTEAFF
TGTGCCAGCAGCTTAGGTTGGGGGTCGGACACTGAAGCTTTCTTT
>TRBJ2-6|TRBD2|TRBV6-2/TRBV6-3|once
CASSYDPGLASGANVLTF
TGTGCCAGCAGTTACGATCCGGGACTAGCGTCAGGGGCCAACGTCCTGACTTTC
>TRBJ2-5|.|TRBV7-9|.
CASRSPVHQETQYF
TGTGCCAGCAGATCCCCAGTACACCAAGAGACCCAGTACTTC
>TRBJ1-2|TRBD1|TRBV27|.
CASGYRTGDGYTF
TGTGCCAGCGGATACCGGACAGGGGATGGCTACACCTTC
>TRBJ1-2|.|TRBV30|.
CASTRQTENYYGYTF
TGTGCCTCAACTCGGCAGACTGAAAACTACTATGGCTACACCTTC
>TRBJ2-7|TRBD2|TRBV11-2|.
CASSLGGVAGTSSYEQYF
TGTGCCAGCAGCTTAGGAGGGGTAGCGGGGACAAGCTCCTACGAGCAGTACTTC
>TRBJ2-1|.|TRBV3-1|.
CASSQDRDPAWEQFF
TGTGCCAGCAGCCAAGATAGGGACCCTGCGTGGGAGCAGTTCTTC
>TRBJ2-7|TRBD1|TRBV19|few
CARGTGANIEQYF
TGTGCCAGGGGGACAGGCGCAAATATCGAGCAGTACTTC
>TRBJ2-1|.|TRBV29-1|.
CSVEWGANEQFF
TGCAGCGTTGAATGGGGGGCCAATGAGCAGTTCTTC
>TRBJ2-7|TRBD2|TRBV2|.
CASSAGTSGSKQYF
TGTGCCAGCAGTGCCGGGACTAGCGGGAGTAAGCAGTACTTC
>TRBJ1-1|.|TRBV15|few
CATSRDLGVWGTEAFF
TGTGCCACCAGCAGAGATCTGGGGGTGTGGGGCACTGAAGCTTTCTTT
>TRBJ2-5|TRBD1|TRBV6-5|.
CASSSPHRDRGSETQYF
TGTGCCAGCAGTTCCCCCCACCGGGACAGGGGTTCCGAGACCCAGTACTTC
>TRBJ2-5|.|TRBV7-6|.
CASSLIFFVDREGSETQYF
TGTGCCAGCAGCTTAATATTTTTCGTCGACAGGGAGGGATCGGAGACCCAGTACTTC
>TRBJ2-5|.|TRBV7-9|.
CASSLEIGETQYF
TGTGCCAGCAGCTTAGAGATCGGTGAGACCCAGTACTTC
>TRBJ1-1|TRBD1|TRBV28|.
CASSLRTWTGHTEAFF
TGTGCCAGCAGTCTACGAACCTGGACAGGGCATACTGAAGCTTTCTTT
>TRBJ2-6|.|TRBV20-1|.
CSADRDVGANVLTF
TGCAGTGCTGACCGGGACGTTGGGGCCAACGTCCTGACTTTC
>TRBJ1-4|TRBD1|TRBV7-2|.
CASSLEGARGEKLFF
TGTGCCAGCAGCTTAGAGGGGGCGCGGGGTGAAAAACTGTTTTTT
>TRBJ1-1|.|TRBV7-2|few
CASSGGRLANTEAFF
TGTGCCAGCAGCGGGGGAAGGCTTGCGAACACTGAAGCTTTCTTT
>TRBJ1-2|.|TRBV28|few
CASSSRDYLNYGYTF
TGTGCCAGCAGTTCACGAGACTATCTAAACTATGGCTACACCTTC
>TRBJ1-3|.|TRBV12-3/TRBV12-4|.
CASSFTTGNTIYF
TGTGCCAGCAGTTTTACGACCGGAAACACCATATATTTT
>TRBJ2-3|.|TRBV7-9|.
CASTKQGPPSTDTQYF
TGTGCCAGCACCAAACAGGGCCCACCTAGCACAGATACGCAGTATTTT
>TRBJ2-7|.|TRBV19|.
CASSIWRDSYEQYF
TGTGCCAGTAGTATTTGGCGGGACTCCTACGAGCAGTACTTC
>TRBJ1-2|.|TRBV18|.
CASSPAPGRDYGYTF
TGTGCCAGCTCACCAGCTCCGGGCCGCGACTATGGCTACACCTTC
>TRBJ1-2|.|TRBV19|few
CASSTGPGGYTF
TGTGCCAGTAGTACAGGACCGGGAGGCTACACCTTC
>TRBJ2-3|.|TRBV7-2|many
CASSLNSGTDTQYF
TGTGCCAGCAGCTTAAACTCGGGCACAGATACGCAGTATTTT
>TRBJ1-2|.|TRBV10-3|.
CAISVQGANYGYTF
TGTGCCATCAGTGTTCAGGGTGCTAACTATGGCTACACCTTC
>TRBJ2-1|TRBD2|TRBV5-5|.
CASSLKLAAYNEQFF
TGTGCCAGCAGCTTGAAGCTAGCGGCCTACAATGAGCAGTTCTTC
>TRBJ2-4|TRBD1|TRBV19|few
CASSRQGMGKNIQYF
TGTGCCAGTAGTAGACAGGGTATGGGGAAAAACATTCAGTACTTC
>TRBJ2-3|TRBD1|TRBV6-2/TRBV6-3|few
CASRGTVDTDTQYF
TGTGCCAGCAGGGGGACAGTCGACACAGATACGCAGTATTTT
>TRBJ2-1|.|TRBV7-2|many
CASSLARGSYNEQFF
TGTGCCAGCAGCTTAGCCAGGGGATCCTACAATGAGCAGTTCTTC
>TRBJ2-1|TRBD2|TRBV2|.
CASSQGLRSYNEQFF
TGTGCCAGCAGCCAGGGACTACGCTCCTACAATGAGCAGTTCTTC
>TRBJ1-5|TRBD1|TRBV20-1|.
CSAPRGQGYQPQHF
TGCAGTGCGCCCCGGGGACAGGGTTATCAGCCCCAGCATTTT